The clone carrying this T cell receptor beta chain was recorded only once. This sample stems from a study of blood T cell repertoires in COVID-19. CDR3 size: 19 residues. V was clipped by 7 bases and J by 0 bases, with 25 bases between them. CDR1 and CDR2 (germline): MDHEN, SYDVKM. In the original processing: Counts of nucleated cells, estimated from reference gene primer amplification, were obtained. Clones were read by immunoSEQ multiplex PCR, and TCRdb kept only the in-frame ones, dropping some. That table supplies the V and J calls and clone size; D and trimming were determined from the DNA. This sample has around 97,000 clones; just under 85% occur once, and the top ten carry over 9.5%.

The chain couples TRBV28 to TRBJ1-3; D perhaps matches TRBD1 (5 bases). Material for sequencing was peripheral blood. The TCR originated in a man aged 65 to 79 with acute or convalescent COVID-19. The CDR3 sequence is CASTFSAGTTLISGNTIYF. The CDR3 DNA reads TGTGCCAGCACTTTTTCGGCAGGGACTACTTTGATCTCTGGAAACACCATATATTTT.